This is a list of T cell receptor beta chains from one sample in a study of T cells in Graves' hyperthyroidism and ophthalmopathy. TCRdb itself ran the multiplex PCR reads through MiXCR, one entry per CDR3 protein. This repertoire shows 300,000 to 450,000 distinct CDR3 sequences, under 15% found once; its top ten account for around a third. Specimen: blood. The origin of the receptors is a woman in her 30s with Graves' hyperthyroidism. Each CDR3 is given with its conserved first and last residue. D genes are given only for firm matches. The listing skips clone size in some rows; elsewhere it reads once, few, many or a size class.

size	length	V	J	D	DNA	CDR3
many	19	TRBV20-1	TRBJ2-4	TRBD2	TGCAGTGCGGCGCCTGGGCTAGCGGGAGTAGTACTAGCCAAAAACATTCAGTACTTC	CSAAPGLAGVVLAKNIQYF
few	16	TRBV4-1	TRBJ2-2	TRBD2	TGCGCCAGCAGCCAAGGGGGACTAGGGAGTGCAGGGGAGCTGTTTTTT	CASSQGGLGSAGELFF
-	14	TRBV29-1	TRBJ1-2	TRBD1	TGCAGCGTTTCTACGGACAGGGGTAGAGGGGGCTACACCTTC	CSVSTDRGRGGYTF
few	17	TRBV9	TRBJ2-1	TRBD2	TGTGCCAGCAGCCCCCCTCCGGGACTAGCGGACTACAATGAGCAGTTCTTC	CASSPPPGLADYNEQFF
-	15	TRBV7-9	TRBJ1-4	-	TGTGCCAGCAGCCCCCGTGGGAAAACTAATGAAAAACTGTTTTTT	CASSPRGKTNEKLFF
few	13	TRBV19	TRBJ2-1	-	TGTGCCAGTCGAGCCAGGGGCGGCAATGAGCAGTTCTTC	CASRARGGNEQFF
many	14	TRBV20-1	TRBJ2-1	TRBD2	TGCAGTGCTCCCTTAGCGGGAGGGCCGGATGAGCAGTTCTTC	CSAPLAGGPDEQFF
few	16	TRBV7-9	TRBJ2-1	TRBD1	TGTGCCAGCAGCGTAACACAGGGGCGGTCCTACAATGAGCAGTTCTTC	CASSVTQGRSYNEQFF
few	15	TRBV12-3/TRBV12-4	TRBJ1-6	-	TGTGCCAGCAGACCGCCGACAGGTTATAATTCACCCCTCCACTTT	CASRPPTGYNSPLHF
-	17	TRBV10-3	TRBJ1-1	-	TGTGCCATCAGTGACGAGGGAGGAAGAGGGGTAGGGACTGAAGCTTTCTTT	CAISDEGGRGVGTEAFF
many	16	TRBV7-8	TRBJ2-7	-	TGTGCCAGCAGCGGAGACGGGACTCATAATATATACGAGCAGTACTTC	CASSGDGTHNIYEQYF
many	12	TRBV11-3	TRBJ2-1	-	TGTGCCAGCAGCTCCCTCTACAATGAGCAGTTCTTC	CASSSLYNEQFF
few	16	TRBV5-1	TRBJ2-2	-	TGCGCCAGCAGCTTGGCCGGTAGCGTGAACACCGGGGAGCTGTTTTTT	CASSLAGSVNTGELFF
-	14	TRBV2	TRBJ1-1	-	TGTGCCAGCAAGCAGGACAGCAGAAACACTGAAGCTTTCTTT	CASKQDSRNTEAFF
many	12	TRBV7-2	TRBJ1-1	-	TGTGCCAGCAGCCCGAGGAGGGGGGAGGCTTTCTTT	CASSPRRGEAFF
many	18	TRBV27	TRBJ1-4	TRBD1	TGTGCCAGCAGTTTATCGAGAGGGGGCATTGCAACTAATGAAAAACTGTTTTTT	CASSLSRGGIATNEKLFF
many	15	TRBV6-5	TRBJ1-5	-	TGTGCCAGCAGTTACGAAGGGGCCAGCAATCAGCCCCAGCATTTT	CASSYEGASNQPQHF
many	13	TRBV12-3/TRBV12-4	TRBJ1-2	-	TGTGCCAGCAGCCTTGACGGAGGGTATGGCTACACCTTC	CASSLDGGYGYTF
many	12	TRBV29-1	TRBJ2-3	TRBD1	TGCAGCGCCTTCCGGGACAGGGATACGCAGTATTTT	CSAFRDRDTQYF
many	13	TRBV6-1	TRBJ2-7	-	TGTGCCAGCAGTTACCGACAGAGCTACGAGCAGTACTTC	CASSYRQSYEQYF
many	15	TRBV2	TRBJ2-5	TRBD2	TGTGCCAGCAGAGCTCTAGCGGCAAACCAAGAGACCCAGTACTTC	CASRALAANQETQYF
many	16	TRBV3-1	TRBJ2-3	TRBD2	TGTGCCAGCAGCCAAAGGTCTGGGACTAGGGGAGATACGCAGTATTTT	CASSQRSGTRGDTQYF
few	16	TRBV19	TRBJ2-2	TRBD2	TGTGCCAGTAAAGAATGGCGGGAGGAATTCGCCGGGGAGCTGTTTTTT	CASKEWREEFAGELFF
-	14	TRBV29-1	TRBJ2-5	-	TGCAGCGCCCCTTTGTTGGGTCCGGGGGAGACCCAGTACTTC	CSAPLLGPGETQYF
few	13	TRBV5-1	TRBJ2-5	-	TGCGCCAGCAGTTGGACGTCCGGAGAGACCCAGTACTTC	CASSWTSGETQYF
many	14	TRBV27	TRBJ2-7	-	TGTGCCAGCAGTTTGGCTAGCACTAACTACGAGCAGTACTTC	CASSLASTNYEQYF
many	14	TRBV6-1	TRBJ2-7	-	TGTGCCAGCAGGGGGCCAGGGGCCTCCTACGAGCAGTACTTC	CASRGPGASYEQYF
many	15	TRBV28	TRBJ2-1	TRBD1	TGTGCCAGCACCCTCGGGGACAGGATCCTAAATGAGCAGTTCTTC	CASTLGDRILNEQFF
-	16	TRBV5-8	TRBJ2-3	TRBD1	TGTGCCAGCAGCTCCGGACAGGGCTTATCAAGGGATACGCAGTATTTT	CASSSGQGLSRDTQYF
-	15	TRBV6-1	TRBJ2-6	-	TGTGCCAGCAGTCCAGGGACGCCTGGGGCCAACGTCCTGACTTTC	CASSPGTPGANVLTF
few	15	TRBV30	TRBJ2-2	TRBD2	TGTGCCTGGAGTGTAGATCTAGCGGGAGCCGGGGAGCTGTTTTTT	CAWSVDLAGAGELFF
many	14	TRBV5-4	TRBJ1-1	-	TGTGCCAGCAGGTTGGACACGTCGAACACTGAAGCTTTCTTT	CASRLDTSNTEAFF